Presented here are 30 T cell receptor beta chains from one specimen sequenced in a study of molecular identifiers for immune sequencing clone quantification. Using its own MiXCR run on the PCR reads, TCRdb lists one record per CDR3 protein. The sample lists about 510,000 distinct CDR3 sequences; roughly 24% were seen once. The sequenced material came from naive CD8+ T cells from blood, with Jurkat cell RNA spiked in. Subset in this sample: FACS-sorted CD8+CD4-CCR7+CD45RA+ naive T cells. The source of these receptors is a human donor in good health. Some libraries in this study had Jurkat cell RNA spiked in.

V usage is TRBV10-2 and J usage is TRBJ1-2; a weak D match, TRBD1 (6 bases). V was clipped by 2 bases and J by 4 bases, with 11 bases between them. CDR1 and CDR2 from the germline V gene are WSHSY and SAAADI. This CDR3 spans 14 amino acids. The chain's CDR3 is CASSERGPSYGYTF. Written as DNA, the CDR3 is TGCGCCAGCAGTGAGCGGGGGCCGAGCTATGGCTACACCTTC.

This clonotype has just one count. This chain connects TRBV5-1 to TRBJ2-3, with D possibly being TRBD1 or TRBD2 (5 bases each). Trimming cost V 4 bases and J 2 bases, with 23 bases left between them. CDR1 is SGHRS and CDR2 is YFSETQ in the germline V gene. This CDR3 comprises 18 residues. CDR3 amino acids: CASSLKLRGYQYTDTQYF. CDR3 DNA: TGCGCCAGCAGCCTGAAGCTCCGGGGCTACCAATACACAGATACGCAGTATTTT.

A note on this clonotype: This could be a read error, since a much larger clone is one nucleotide away. The V and J genes are TRBV6-5 and TRBJ1-1, with TRBD1 identical over 8 bases. Per germline, CDR1 MNHEY and CDR2 SVGAGI. This CDR3 is built from 14 residues. The CDR3, as DNA: TGTGACAGCAGTGCTACCGGACAGGGAACTGAAGCTTTCTTT. Amino acid sequence: CDSSATGQGTEAFF.

This clonotype has just a few counts. The rearrangement uses TRBV20-1 and TRBJ2-7; 7 nucleotides match TRBD1. J lost 3 bases, V lost 6 bases, and 11 bases had no gene match. The CDR3 is 14 amino acids. Looked up from germline, CDR1 is DFQATT and CDR2 is SNEGSKA (reference sequence). The CDR3 spells CSACLSRGSYEQYF. The CDR3, as DNA: TGCAGTGCCTGCCTCTCCAGGGGGAGCTACGAGCAGTACTTC.

To note about this clonotype: A read error is possible here, since a much larger clone lies one base away. The V and J genes are TRBV13 and TRBJ1-1, with D perhaps matching TRBD1 (5 bases). The ends were cut back, 4 bases at V and 0 bases at J, with 18 bases in the middle. The CDR3 consists of 17 residues. Germline V gene lookup returns CDR1 PRHDT and CDR2 FYEKMQ (reference sequence). CDR3 loop: CASSSHRRGVMNTEAFF. DNA for the CDR3: TGTGCCAGCAGCTCCCATAGGAGGGGCGTAATGAACACTGAAGCTTTCTTT.

Notes on this clonotype: This sequence may be a read error, since a much larger clone differs from it by one base. The V gene is TRBV6-5, the J gene TRBJ2-7, with TRBD1 as a possible D gene (6 bases). The length of the CDR3 is 14 residues. Germline V gene lookup returns CDR1 MNHEY and CDR2 SVGAGI. The ends were cut back, 4 bases at V and 11 bases at J, with 21 bases in the middle. The DNA of the CDR3 is TGTGCCAGCAGTTCACAGGGATGTCTTCGAGGGGAGTACTTC. As protein: CASSSQGCLRGEYF.

The rearrangement joins TRBV29-1 to TRBJ2-1; no clear D gene. The CDR3 sequence is 12 residues long. Germline-derived CDR1 and CDR2 are SQVTM and ANQGSEA. Trimming removed 5 bases at V and 3 bases at J, with 8 bases between. The CDR3: CSVHNSYNEQFF. CDR3 DNA: TGCAGCGTTCACAACAGCTACAATGAGCAGTTCTTC.

This clonotype was found many times. The chain has TRBV19 and TRBJ2-2; 12 nucleotides agree with TRBD2. The CDR3 is 17 amino acids. CDR1 is LNHDA and CDR2 is SQIVND in the germline V gene (reference sequence). V lost 10 bases, J lost 3 bases, and 12 bases stayed unmatched. The CDR3 DNA is TGTGCCACTTCCCCATCTAGCGGGGGGGCATACACCGGGGAGCTGTTTTTT. Residues: CATSPSSGGAYTGELFF.

The V and J genes are TRBV9 and TRBJ2-5, with a possible D match to TRBD1 (5 bases). Germline V gives CDR1 SGDLS, CDR2 YYNGEE. Trimming took off 0 bases at V and 0 bases at J, with 9 bases between the two ends. CDR3 length: 15 residues. The CDR3 DNA is TGTGCCAGCAGCGTAGAGACAGCGTACCAAGAGACCCAGTACTTC. Translated, it gives CASSVETAYQETQYF.

The V call is TRBV27, the J call TRBJ2-6; 10 nucleotides line up with TRBD1. This CDR3 comprises 16 residues. Per germline, CDR1 MNHEY and CDR2 SMNVEV (reference sequence). Losses at the gene ends were 4 bases for V and 2 bases for J; bases not matched to a gene: 2. CDR3 sequence (DNA): TGTGCCAGCAGTTGGACAGGGGGAGCTGGGGCCAACGTCCTGACTTTC. Its protein is CASSWTGGAGANVLTF.

This clonotype has a handful of counts. The chain recombines TRBV12-3 or TRBV12-4 with TRBJ2-5; the match to TRBD2 covers 15 bases. There are 17 residues in the CDR3. V dropped 6 bases and J dropped 6; count of bases not matched to a gene: 11. CDR3 in amino acids: CASSQGPGTSGGKTQYF. The CDR3 coding sequence is TGTGCCAGCAGCCAGGGTCCCGGGACTAGCGGGGGGAAGACCCAGTACTTC.

With regard to this clonotype: Since a much larger clone is just one base distant, this may be a read error. The chain recombines TRBV7-6 with TRBJ2-3, with 9 positions matching TRBD2. The germline V gene has CDR1 SGHVS and CDR2 FNYEAQ. V trimming: 6 bases; J trimming: 4 bases; junction bases outside the gene matches: 8. There are 15 residues in the CDR3. The CDR3: CASRLNSGSADTQYF. Here the CDR3 DNA reads TGTGCCAGCAGATTGAATAGCGGGAGCGCAGATACGCAGTATTTT.

The chain combines TRBV9 with TRBJ2-5, with D unresolved. Germline values: CDR1 SGDLS, CDR2 YYNGEE. This CDR3 spans 13 amino acids. V was trimmed by 7 bases and J by 7 bases, leaving 17 bases between them. The CDR3 coding sequence is TGTGCCAGCGCCCCCGGCCAGAGTGGGACCCAGTACTTC. It translates to CASAPGQSGTQYF.

The table lists this clonotype with a few counts. The genes are TRBV9 and TRBJ2-7; 10 bases fit TRBD2. Germline V gene sequence: CDR1 SGDLS, CDR2 YYNGEE. The CDR3 has 16 amino acids. V lost 3 bases and J lost 3; bases outside the gene matches: 9. As DNA, the CDR3 is TGTGCCAGCAGCGCTCGCTCTAGCGGGAGTAGCTACGAGCAGTACTTC. It yields the protein CASSARSSGSSYEQYF.

The table lists this clonotype with a few counts. The chain joins TRBV27 to TRBJ2-1; the D is unclear. This CDR3 is 16 amino acids long. V was clipped by 5 bases and J by 0 bases, with 14 bases between them. Germline lookup yields CDR1 MNHEY and CDR2 SMNVEV (reference sequence). The CDR3 is CASSPREYSSYNEQFF. DNA for the CDR3: TGTGCCAGCAGTCCCCGTGAGTACAGCTCCTACAATGAGCAGTTCTTC.

This clonotype appeared once. An end of the junction does not agree with germline; a read error may underlie this. The chain has TRBV27 and TRBJ1-4; D unresolved. The germline V gene encodes CDR1 MNHEY and CDR2 SMNVEV (reference sequence). This CDR3 region has 13 residues. For the CDR3, the DNA is TGTGCCAGCAGCTGGGGTTTTAAGGAAAAACCGTTTTTT. Residues: CASSWGFKEKPFF.

In its sample, this clonotype was seen a few times. The chain combines TRBV19 with TRBJ1-5; perhaps TRBD1 as D (5 bases). This CDR3 region has 15 residues. The V gene lost 1 base and the J gene lost 6 bases, with 13 bases spanning the gap. Germline values: CDR1 LNHDA, CDR2 SQIVND (reference sequence). The CDR3 spells CASSIVGSGGQPQHF. In nucleotides, the CDR3 is TGTGCCAGTAGTATAGTGGGGTCGGGGGGTCAGCCCCAGCATTTT.

V usage is TRBV7-9 and J usage is TRBJ2-7, with D uncertain. Trimming shortened V by 5 bases and J by 0 bases, and 17 bases separated the two germline ends. Germline lookup yields CDR1 SEHNR and CDR2 FQNEAQ (reference sequence). The CDR3 is made up of 16 amino acids. The chain's CDR3 is CASSPIVGEHSYEQYF. CDR3 coding DNA: TGTGCCAGCAGCCCCATAGTGGGCGAGCACTCCTACGAGCAGTACTTC.

As to this clonotype: This sequence may be a read error, since a much larger clone differs from it by one base. The chain links TRBV6-5 to TRBJ1-4; 12 nucleotides line up with TRBD1. Germline V gene lookup returns CDR1 MNHEY and CDR2 SVGAGI. The CDR3 is 15 amino acids. CDR3 coding DNA: TGTGCCAGCAGTTACGGGACAGGGGGCCAGGAAAAACCGTTTTTT. Translated, it gives CASSYGTGGQEKPFF.

This clonotype has more than one count but fewer than ten. This chain uses TRBV4-3 with TRBJ1-3; no definite D call. The germline V gene has CDR1 LGHNA and CDR2 YSLEER. CDR3 length: 16 amino acids. V was shortened by 0 bases and J by 1 base, with 10 bases between the two germline ends. The CDR3: CASSQDLSSSGNTIYF. As DNA, the CDR3 is TGCGCCAGCAGCCAAGATCTCTCCAGTTCTGGAAACACCATATATTTT.

This clonotype was detected many times. The chain uses TRBV29-1 and TRBJ1-1, with no clear D. The ends were cut back, 4 bases at V and 1 base at J, with 10 bases in the middle. CDR1 and CDR2 (germline): SQVTM, ANQGSEA. This CDR3 has 13 residues. The CDR3 nucleotides are TGCAGCGTTGGGAGGACGGCGAACACTGAAGCTTTCTTT. Amino acid sequence: CSVGRTANTEAFF.

This clonotype was counted at least ten times. This rearrangement joins TRBV20-1 to TRBJ2-1; D possibly corresponds to TRBD2 (7 bases). This CDR3 spans 15 amino acids. V lost 6 bases, J lost 3 bases, and 18 bases lay in between. The germline V gene encodes CDR1 DFQATT and CDR2 SNEGSKA (reference sequence). The CDR3 DNA is TGCAGTGCCCGGGGCCCGGGGGGCGGCTACAATGAGCAGTTCTTC. It encodes CSARGPGGGYNEQFF.

Regarding this clonotype: A much bigger clone sits one base away, suggesting this may be a read error. V is TRBV12-3 or TRBV12-4 and J is TRBJ2-3, with unresolved D. The CDR3 is 14 residues long. V was shortened by 5 bases and J by 6 bases, with 15 bases between the two germline ends. The CDR3 loop reads CASSPGPTEDTQYF. The CDR3 DNA sequence: TGTGCCAGCAGTCCCGGACCCACGGAGGATACGCAGTATTTT.

This clonotype was counted a single time. The V gene is TRBV4-3, the J gene TRBJ1-5; 8 bases map to TRBD1. Germline V CDR1 and CDR2: LGHNA, YSLEER. Germline trimming cut 3 bases from V and 2 bases from J; bases unmatched to any gene: 9. The CDR3 is 17 amino acids. The CDR3 region is CASSQDRVQDGNQPQHF. The CDR3 DNA is TGCGCCAGCAGCCAGGACAGGGTGCAGGACGGCAATCAGCCCCAGCATTTT.

The rearrangement uses TRBV6-2 or TRBV6-3 and TRBJ2-3; D gene uncertain. Germline CDR1 reads MNHEY; CDR2 reads SVGEGT. The CDR3 extends over 16 amino acids. Trimming took 2 bases from V and 4 from J, leaving 16 bases between them. Written as DNA, the CDR3 is TGTGCCAGCAGTTACGACCCCATAGCATTCTCAGATACGCAGTATTTT. Protein: CASSYDPIAFSDTQYF.

Concerning this clonotype itself: One junction end does not reproduce the germline sequence, and a read error may be involved. This sequence joins TRBV12-3 or TRBV12-4 and TRBJ1-2; a possible D gene is TRBD1 (6 bases). The length of the CDR3 is 11 residues. Here the CDR3 reads CASLEGEECSF. CDR3 DNA sequence: TGTGCCAGTCTCGAGGGGGAAGAGTGTTCCTTC.

This clonotype appeared a few times. The J gene is TRBJ2-7, the V gene TRBV3-1; D not certain. Germline assignment: CDR1 LGHDT and CDR2 YNNKEL (reference sequence). Trimming took off 5 bases at V and 3 bases at J, with 8 bases between the two ends. The CDR3 covers 12 residues. CDR3 sequence (DNA): TGTGCCAGCAGCGGGTATAGCTACGAGCAGTACTTC. Its translation is CASSGYSYEQYF.

In the case of this clonotype: A much bigger clone sits one base away, suggesting this may be a read error. Because the CDR3 is missing its conserved closing phenylalanine or tryptophan, this is likely a read error. CDR3 DNA sequence: TGTGCCAGCAGTTTAAGGTGGGACAGGGGACTGAACACTGAAGCTTTCCTT. It specifies CASSLRWDRGLNTEAFL. The V gene is TRBV28, the J gene TRBJ1-1; 10 nucleotides align to TRBD1. V gave up 2 bases and J gave up 0 bases; unmatched junction bases: 6. CDR3 length: 17 amino acids. Looked up from germline, CDR1 is MDHEN and CDR2 is SYDVKM.

At least ten counts were recorded for this clonotype. The chain uses TRBV5-1 and TRBJ2-1; either TRBD1 or TRBD2 may fit D (5 bases each). Germline CDR1 SGHRS, CDR2 YFSETQ. The CDR3 consists of 13 residues. The ends were cut back, 0 bases at V and 9 bases at J, with 10 bases in the middle. CDR3 region: CASSLGGIGEQFF. The CDR3 nucleotides read TGCGCCAGCAGCTTGGGGGGGATTGGTGAGCAGTTCTTC.

This clonotype was counted many times. This chain joins TRBV28 and TRBJ2-7, with 8 bases aligning to TRBD2. This CDR3 comprises 17 residues. J gave up 6 bases and V 5 bases, and 18 bases lay outside the gene matches. The germline CDR1 and CDR2 sequences are MDHEN and SYDVKM. For the CDR3, the DNA is TGTGCCAGCAGTCCCTATCCTCGGGGCAGCGGGAGAACCGAGCAGTACTTC. This sequence encodes CASSPYPRGSGRTEQYF.